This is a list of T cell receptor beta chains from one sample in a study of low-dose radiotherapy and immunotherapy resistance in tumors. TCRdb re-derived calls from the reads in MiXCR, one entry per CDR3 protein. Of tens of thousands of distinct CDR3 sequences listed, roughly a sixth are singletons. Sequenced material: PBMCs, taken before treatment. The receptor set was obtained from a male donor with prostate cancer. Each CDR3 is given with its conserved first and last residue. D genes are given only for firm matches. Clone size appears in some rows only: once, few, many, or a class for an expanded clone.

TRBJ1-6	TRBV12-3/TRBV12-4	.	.	TGTGCCAGCGGCGCAAGGGAGGGACCCCTCCGCTTT	CASGAREGPLRF
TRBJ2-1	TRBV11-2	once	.	TGTGCCAGCAGCTTACTTACAGGGACTGGGAATGAGCAGTTCTTC	CASSLLTGTGNEQFF
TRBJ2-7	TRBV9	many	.	TGTGCCAGCATACCGGACAGCGACTCCTACGAGCAGTACTTC	CASIPDSDSYEQYF
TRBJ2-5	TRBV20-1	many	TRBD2	TGCAGTGCTAGAGAACTAGCGGGGGAAGAGACCCAGTACTTC	CSARELAGEETQYF
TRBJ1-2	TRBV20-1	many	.	TGCAGTGCCTTGCAGCCTATTCTCTATGGCTACACCTTC	CSALQPILYGYTF
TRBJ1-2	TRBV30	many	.	TGTGCCTGGAGTGTAGATCGCGGAGACTCACCCACCTTC	CAWSVDRGDSPTF
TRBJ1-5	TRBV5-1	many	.	TGCGCCAGCAGCCAAGAAGAGGGTCAGCCCCAGCATTTT	CASSQEEGQPQHF
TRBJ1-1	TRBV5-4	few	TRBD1	TGTGCCAGCAGCCGGAATGCAGGGGGATACATGAACACTGAAGCTTTCTTT	CASSRNAGGYMNTEAFF
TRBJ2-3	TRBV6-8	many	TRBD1	TGTGCCAGCAGTGGACAGGTTAGCACAGATACGCAGTATTTT	CASSGQVSTDTQYF
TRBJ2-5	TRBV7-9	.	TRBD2	TGTGCCAGCCAAGGGCGGGGGGGCCCTGAGACCCAGTACTTC	CASQGRGGPETQYF
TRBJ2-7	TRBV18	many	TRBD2	TGTGCCAGCTCTCAGTCCCTTAGCGGGGGAGACTACGAGCAGTACTTC	CASSQSLSGGDYEQYF
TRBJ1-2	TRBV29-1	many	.	TGCAGCGTCGACAGCGAGGTCTCCTATGGCTACACCTTC	CSVDSEVSYGYTF
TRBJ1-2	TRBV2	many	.	TGTGCCAGCAAATCCTCGGGAGCTAACTATGGCTACACCTTC	CASKSSGANYGYTF
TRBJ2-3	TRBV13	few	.	TGTGCCAGCAGCCTAAGACTAGTGACAGATACGCAGTATTTT	CASSLRLVTDTQYF
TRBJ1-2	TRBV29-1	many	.	TGCAGCGTTGAAGACGGAGCTAACTATGGCTACACCTTC	CSVEDGANYGYTF